What follows are 10 T cell receptor beta chains derived from one specimen sequenced in a study of blood T cell repertoires in COVID-19. This table comes from immunoSEQ multiplex PCR, and its TCRdb copy is limited to in-frame clones, with some not included. The sample holds 200,000 to 300,000 clones; 84% are singletons and the top ten take about 9.1%. Sequencing was carried out using peripheral blood. Receptor source: a human donor in a cohort sampled during active COVID-19.

CDR3 in amino acids: CATSDLGLNEQFF. As DNA, the CDR3 is TGTGCCACCAGTGATTTGGGGCTCAATGAGCAGTTCTTC. The J gene is TRBJ2-1, the V gene TRBV24-1, with unresolved D. CDR1 and CDR2 from the germline V gene are KGHDR and SFDVKD. The CDR3 totals 13 residues. The V gene lost 0 bases and the J gene lost 6 bases, with 5 bases spanning the gap.

This chain uses TRBV27 with TRBJ2-3; D call uncertain. Germline CDR1 and CDR2: MNHEY and SMNVEV (reference sequence). This CDR3 comprises 16 residues. With 4 bases removed from V and 2 bases from J, the gap between germline ends came to 16 bases. The CDR3 here is CASSSQAPEDTDTQYF. CDR3 nucleotides: TGTGCCAGCAGTTCCCAGGCCCCGGAAGACACAGATACGCAGTATTTT.

The chain's CDR3 is CATSRGYSGRYNEQFF. CDR3 bases: TGTGCCACCAGCAGAGGGTACAGCGGGAGGTACAATGAGCAGTTCTTC. This chain links TRBV15 with TRBJ2-1; 9 bases match TRBD2. Germline loops: CDR1 LNHNV, CDR2 YYDKDF (reference sequence). The CDR3 has 16 amino acids. Trimming removed 1 base from V and 4 bases from J; junction bases left unmatched: 5. Full variable domain (outside the CDR3, taken from reference TRBV15 and TRBJ2-1): DAMVIQNPRYQVTQFGKPVTLSCSQTLNHNVMYWYQQKSSQAPKLLFHYYDKDFNNEADTPDNFQSRRPNTSFCFLDIRSPGLGDTAMYLCATSRGYSGRYNEQFFGPGTRLTVL.

The chain carries TRBV5-1 and TRBJ2-3; 13 bases match TRBD2. Germline CDR1 is SGHRS and CDR2 is YFSETQ. The CDR3 totals 17 residues. V dropped 3 bases and J dropped 9; count of bases not matched to a gene: 13. CDR3 protein: CASSSGLAGAPNPTQYF. The CDR3 DNA reads as TGCGCCAGCAGCTCCGGACTAGCGGGGGCCCCTAACCCGACGCAGTATTTT.

The V gene is TRBV20-1, the J gene TRBJ2-4; D gene uncertain. The germline V gene encodes CDR1 DFQATT and CDR2 SNEGSKA (reference sequence). This CDR3 has 13 amino acids. The germline V and J ends were trimmed by 3 bases and 3 bases, with 9 bases remaining between them. CDR3 region: CSASSLNKNIQYF. CDR3 nucleotides: TGCAGTGCTAGTTCCTTAAACAAAAACATTCAGTACTTC.

This sequence joins TRBV28 and TRBJ1-2, with D hard to call. V lost 1 base, J lost 2 bases, and 8 bases lay in between. Germline V gene lookup returns CDR1 MDHEN and CDR2 SYDVKM. The CDR3 covers 14 residues. Here the CDR3 DNA reads TGTGCCAGCAGTTTATTCTCCCCGAACTATGGCTACACCTTC. Translation gives CASSLFSPNYGYTF.

The chain uses TRBV4-3 and TRBJ2-3; D remains unclear. Germline assignment: CDR1 LGHNA and CDR2 YSLEER. The CDR3 has 13 residues. Trimming cost V 3 bases and J 2 bases, with 6 bases left between them. CDR3 in DNA: TGCGCCAGCAGCCATCAGATCACAGATACGCAGTATTTT. Translating gives CASSHQITDTQYF.

The chain combines TRBV6-2 or TRBV6-3 with TRBJ1-5; TRBD1 matches at 8 bases. Germline-derived CDR1 and CDR2 are MNHEY and SVGEGT. CDR3 length equals 15 residues. The trim removed 6 bases at V and 7 bases at J, leaving 11 bases unmatched. In nucleotides, the CDR3 is TGTGCCAGCAGCCAAGGACAGGGCGGAGGGCAGCCCCAGCATTTT. It codes for CASSQGQGGGQPQHF.

The J gene is TRBJ2-1, the V gene TRBV6-1, with D perhaps TRBD1 (5 bases). The CDR3 is 16 residues long. CDR1 MNHNS and CDR2 SASEGT come from the germline V gene. V lost 2 bases, J lost 4 bases, and 15 bases lay in between. The CDR3 here is CASSESHSGYYNEQFF. The CDR3 nucleotides are TGTGCCAGCAGTGAAAGTCACTCAGGGTATTACAATGAGCAGTTCTTC.

This chain uses TRBV5-6 with TRBJ1-2; D unclear. The length of the CDR3 is 13 residues. With 4 bases removed from V and 4 bases from J, the gap between germline ends came to 11 bases. Germline lookup yields CDR1 SGHDT and CDR2 YYEEEE. This CDR3 reads CASSPTLLYGYTF. CDR3 nucleotides: TGTGCCAGCAGCCCGACTCTACTCTATGGCTACACCTTC.